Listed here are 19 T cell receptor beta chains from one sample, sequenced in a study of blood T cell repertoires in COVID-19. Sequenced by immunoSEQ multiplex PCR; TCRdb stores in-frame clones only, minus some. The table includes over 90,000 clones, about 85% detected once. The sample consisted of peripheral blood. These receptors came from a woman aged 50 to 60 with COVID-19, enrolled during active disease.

This CDR3 is CASSERGFSNQPQHF. In DNA, the CDR3 is TGTGCCAGCAGTGAACGAGGGTTTAGCAATCAGCCCCAGCATTTT. The chain joins TRBV2 to TRBJ1-5; no firm D call. From germline, CDR1 is SNHLY and CDR2 FYNNEI. Trimming took 2 bases from V and 0 from J, leaving 8 bases between them. The CDR3 covers 15 residues.

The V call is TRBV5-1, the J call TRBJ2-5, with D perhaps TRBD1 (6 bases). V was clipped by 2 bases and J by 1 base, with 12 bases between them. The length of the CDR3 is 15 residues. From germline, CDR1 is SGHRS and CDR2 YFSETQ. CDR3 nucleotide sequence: TGCGCCAGCAGCTTCGGACAGTCCCCCCAAGAGACCCAGTACTTC. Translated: CASSFGQSPQETQYF. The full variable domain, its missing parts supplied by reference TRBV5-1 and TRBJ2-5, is KAGVTQTPRYLIKTRGQQVTLSCSPISGHRSVSWYQQTPGQGLQFLFEYFSETQRNKGNFPGRFSGRQFSNSRSEMNVSTLELGDSALYLCASSFGQSPQETQYFGPGTRLLVL.

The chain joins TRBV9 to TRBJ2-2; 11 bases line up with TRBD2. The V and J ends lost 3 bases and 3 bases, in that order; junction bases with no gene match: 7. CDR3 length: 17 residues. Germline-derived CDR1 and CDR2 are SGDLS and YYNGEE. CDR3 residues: CASSDRTSGYYTGELFF. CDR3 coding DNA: TGTGCCAGCAGCGACCGGACTAGCGGGTATTACACCGGGGAGCTGTTTTTT.

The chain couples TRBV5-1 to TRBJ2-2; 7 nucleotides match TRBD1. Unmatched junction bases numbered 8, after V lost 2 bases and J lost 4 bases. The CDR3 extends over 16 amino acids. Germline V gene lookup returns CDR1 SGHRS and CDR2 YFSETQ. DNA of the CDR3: TGCGCCAGCAGCTTAGAGACAGGGAATCCCACCGGGGAGCTGTTTTTT. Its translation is CASSLETGNPTGELFF.

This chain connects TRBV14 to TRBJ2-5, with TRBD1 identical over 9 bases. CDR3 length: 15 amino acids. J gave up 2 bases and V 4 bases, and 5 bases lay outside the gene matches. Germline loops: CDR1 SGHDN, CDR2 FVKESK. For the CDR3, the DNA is TGTGCCAGCAGCCCGGGGGACAGGGAACAAGAGACCCAGTACTTC. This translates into CASSPGDREQETQYF.

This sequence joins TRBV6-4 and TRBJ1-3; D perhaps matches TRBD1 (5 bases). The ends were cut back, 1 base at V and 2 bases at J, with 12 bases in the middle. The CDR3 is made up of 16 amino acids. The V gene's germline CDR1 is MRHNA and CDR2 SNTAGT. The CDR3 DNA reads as TGTGCCAGCAGTGACTGGGAACGGGGGGCTGGAAACACCATATATTTT. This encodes CASSDWERGAGNTIYF.

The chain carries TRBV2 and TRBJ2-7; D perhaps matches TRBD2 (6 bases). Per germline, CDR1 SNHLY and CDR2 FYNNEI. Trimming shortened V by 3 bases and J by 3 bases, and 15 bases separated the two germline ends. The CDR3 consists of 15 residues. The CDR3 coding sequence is TGTGCCAGCAGTGAGGTCGGAGGGAACAACTACGAGCAGTACTTC. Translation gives CASSEVGGNNYEQYF.

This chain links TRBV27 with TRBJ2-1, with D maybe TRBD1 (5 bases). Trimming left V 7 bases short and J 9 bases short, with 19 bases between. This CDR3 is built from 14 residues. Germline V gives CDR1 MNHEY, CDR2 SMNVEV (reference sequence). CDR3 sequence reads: CASNGAGLPVEQFF. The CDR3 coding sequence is TGTGCCAGCAATGGGGCCGGCTTACCGGTTGAGCAGTTCTTC.

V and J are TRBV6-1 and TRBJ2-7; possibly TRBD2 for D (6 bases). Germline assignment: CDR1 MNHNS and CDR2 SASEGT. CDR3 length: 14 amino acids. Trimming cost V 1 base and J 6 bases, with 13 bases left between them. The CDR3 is CASSEVRRESEQYF. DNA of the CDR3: TGTGCCAGCAGTGAAGTTAGGAGGGAAAGCGAGCAGTACTTC.

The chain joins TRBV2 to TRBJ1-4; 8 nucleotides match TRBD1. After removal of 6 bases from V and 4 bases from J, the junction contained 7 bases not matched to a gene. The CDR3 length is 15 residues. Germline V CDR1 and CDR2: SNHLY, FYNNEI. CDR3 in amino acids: CASREQGARNEKLFF. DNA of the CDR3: TGTGCCAGCAGGGAGCAGGGGGCACGTAATGAAAAACTGTTTTTT.

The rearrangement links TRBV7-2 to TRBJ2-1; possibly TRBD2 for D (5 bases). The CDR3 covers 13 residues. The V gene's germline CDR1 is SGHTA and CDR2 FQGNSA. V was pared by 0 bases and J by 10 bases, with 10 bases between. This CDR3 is CASSLAGQREQFF. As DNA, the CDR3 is TGTGCCAGCAGCTTAGCAGGCCAGCGGGAGCAGTTCTTC.

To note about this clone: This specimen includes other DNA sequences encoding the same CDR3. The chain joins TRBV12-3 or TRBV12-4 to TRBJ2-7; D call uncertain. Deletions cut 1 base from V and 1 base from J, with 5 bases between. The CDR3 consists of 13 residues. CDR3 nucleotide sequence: TGTGCCAGCAGTTTAGGCCTATCCTACGAGCAGTACTTC. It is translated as CASSLGLSYEQYF.

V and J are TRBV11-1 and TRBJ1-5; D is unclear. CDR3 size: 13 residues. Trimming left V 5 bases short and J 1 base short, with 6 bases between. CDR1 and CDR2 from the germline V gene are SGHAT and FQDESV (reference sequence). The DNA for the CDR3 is TGTGCCAGCAGCATGGAGAGCAATCAGCCCCAGCATTTT. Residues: CASSMESNQPQHF.

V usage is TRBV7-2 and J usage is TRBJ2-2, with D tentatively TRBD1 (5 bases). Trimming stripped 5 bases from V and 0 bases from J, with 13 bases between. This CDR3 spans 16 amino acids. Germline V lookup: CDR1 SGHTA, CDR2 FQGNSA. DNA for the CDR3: TGTGCCAGCAGCCCCCTAGGGGTAGCGAACACCGGGGAGCTGTTTTTT. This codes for CASSPLGVANTGELFF.

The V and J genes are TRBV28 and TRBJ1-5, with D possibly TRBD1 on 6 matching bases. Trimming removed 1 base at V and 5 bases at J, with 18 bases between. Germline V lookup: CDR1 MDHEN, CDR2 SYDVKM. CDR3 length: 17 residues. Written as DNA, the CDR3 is TGTGCCAGCAGTTTATCTGGCAGGGGAAGCCCTTATCAGCCCCAGCATTTT. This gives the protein CASSLSGRGSPYQPQHF.

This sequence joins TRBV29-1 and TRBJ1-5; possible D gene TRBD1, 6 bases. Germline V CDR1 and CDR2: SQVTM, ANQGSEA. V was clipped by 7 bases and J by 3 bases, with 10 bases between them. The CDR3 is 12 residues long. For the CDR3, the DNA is TGCAGCGGCGGGGGGGCCAATCAGCCCCAGCATTTT. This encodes CSGGGANQPQHF.

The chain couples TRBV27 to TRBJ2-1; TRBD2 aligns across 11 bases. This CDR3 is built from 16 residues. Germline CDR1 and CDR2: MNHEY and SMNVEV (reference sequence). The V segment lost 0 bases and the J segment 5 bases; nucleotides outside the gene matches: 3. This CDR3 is CASSLSLAGGHNEQFF. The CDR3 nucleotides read TGTGCCAGCAGTTTATCATTAGCGGGGGGGCACAATGAGCAGTTCTTC.

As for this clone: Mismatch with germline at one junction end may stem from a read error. CDR3 nucleotides: TGTGCCAGCAGTGAGACCTCGAAGGCGACATTT. This sequence encodes CASSETSKATF. V and J are TRBV2 and TRBJ1-6; D unclear. Germline CDR1 and CDR2: SNHLY and FYNNEI. The CDR3 is 11 residues long.

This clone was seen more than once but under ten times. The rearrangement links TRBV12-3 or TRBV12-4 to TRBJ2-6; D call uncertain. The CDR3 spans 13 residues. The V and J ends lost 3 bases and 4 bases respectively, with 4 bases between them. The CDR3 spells CASSFQGANVLTF. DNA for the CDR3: TGTGCCAGCAGTTTTCAAGGGGCCAACGTCCTGACTTTC.